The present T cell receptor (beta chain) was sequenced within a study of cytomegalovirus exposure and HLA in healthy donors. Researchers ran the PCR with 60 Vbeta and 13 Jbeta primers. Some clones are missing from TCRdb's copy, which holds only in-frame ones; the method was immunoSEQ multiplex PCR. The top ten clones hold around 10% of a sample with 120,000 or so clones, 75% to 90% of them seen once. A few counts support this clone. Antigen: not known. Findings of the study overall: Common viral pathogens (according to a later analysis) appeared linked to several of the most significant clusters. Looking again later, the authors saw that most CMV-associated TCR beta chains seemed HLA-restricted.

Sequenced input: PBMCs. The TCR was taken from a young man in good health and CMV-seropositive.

The chain's CDR3 is CATSSPGQGSDTQYF. CDR3 in DNA: TGTGCCACCAGCAGCCCGGGACAGGGTTCGGATACGCAGTATTTT. The J gene is TRBJ2-3, the V gene TRBV15; 9 positions match TRBD1. Unmatched junction bases numbered 7, after V lost 3 bases and J lost 6 bases. The germline V gene encodes CDR1 LNHNV and CDR2 YYDKDF (reference sequence). There are 15 residues in the CDR3. The whole variable domain, remainder taken from reference TRBV15 and TRBJ2-3, is DAMVIQNPRYQVTQFGKPVTLSCSQTLNHNVMYWYQQKSSQAPKLLFHYYDKDFNNEADTPDNFQSRRPNTSFCFLDIRSPGLGDTAMYLCATSSPGQGSDTQYFGPGTRLTVL.